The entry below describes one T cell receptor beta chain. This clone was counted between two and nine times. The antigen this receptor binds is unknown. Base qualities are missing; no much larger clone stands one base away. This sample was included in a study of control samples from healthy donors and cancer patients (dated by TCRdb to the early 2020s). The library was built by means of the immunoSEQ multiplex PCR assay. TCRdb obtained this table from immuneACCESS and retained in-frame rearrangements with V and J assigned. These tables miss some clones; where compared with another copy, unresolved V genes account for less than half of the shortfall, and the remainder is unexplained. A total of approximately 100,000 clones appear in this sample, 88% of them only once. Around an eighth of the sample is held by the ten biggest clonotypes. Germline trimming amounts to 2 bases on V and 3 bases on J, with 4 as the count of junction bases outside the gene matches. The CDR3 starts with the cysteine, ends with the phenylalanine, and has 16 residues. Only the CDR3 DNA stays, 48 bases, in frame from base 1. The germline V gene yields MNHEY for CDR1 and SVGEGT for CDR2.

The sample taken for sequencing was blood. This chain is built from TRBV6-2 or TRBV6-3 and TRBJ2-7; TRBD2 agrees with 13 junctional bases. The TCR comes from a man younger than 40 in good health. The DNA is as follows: TGTGCCAGCAGTTACCCTACTAGCGGGAGGGACTACGAGCAGTACTTC. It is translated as CASSYPTSGRDYEQYF.